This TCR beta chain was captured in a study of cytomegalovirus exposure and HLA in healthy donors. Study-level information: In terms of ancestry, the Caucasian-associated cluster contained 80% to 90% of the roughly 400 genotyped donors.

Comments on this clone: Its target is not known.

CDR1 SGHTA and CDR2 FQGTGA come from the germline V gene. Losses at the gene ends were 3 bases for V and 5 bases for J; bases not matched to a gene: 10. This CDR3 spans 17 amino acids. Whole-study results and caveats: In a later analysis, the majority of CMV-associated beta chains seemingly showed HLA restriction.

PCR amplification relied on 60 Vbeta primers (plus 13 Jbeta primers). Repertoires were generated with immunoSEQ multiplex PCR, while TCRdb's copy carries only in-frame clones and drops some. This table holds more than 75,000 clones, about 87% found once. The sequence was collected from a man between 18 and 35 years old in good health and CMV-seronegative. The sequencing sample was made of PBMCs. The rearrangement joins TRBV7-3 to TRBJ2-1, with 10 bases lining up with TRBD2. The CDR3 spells CASSFTPGTSAHNEQFF. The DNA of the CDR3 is TGTGCCAGCAGCTTTACGCCGGGGACTAGCGCCCACAATGAGCAGTTCTTC.